This T cell receptor (beta chain) came from a study of blood T cell repertoires in COVID-19. Study context: The United States, Italy and Spain supplied acute and convalescent COVID-19 samples. PBMCs, B-cell-depleted T cells, or T cells provided the cDNA or gDNA that made up the material.

Original data processing: Amplification from reference gene primers served as the basis for estimated nucleated cell counts. Some clones are missing from TCRdb's copy, which holds only in-frame ones; the method was immunoSEQ multiplex PCR. The V and J calls and clone size were taken over from that table, and D and trimming were inferred from the DNA. The profile shows approximately 400,000 clones, roughly 86% of them singletons. This clone was seen a handful of times. The germline V gene encodes CDR1 LNHDA and CDR2 SQIVND (reference sequence). The CDR3 consists of 13 residues. V was shortened by 6 bases and J by 5 bases, with 13 bases between the two germline ends.

Sequencing was performed on peripheral blood. The source of this sequence is a human donor with acute or convalescent COVID-19. The donor label of this sample is uncertain. The V gene is TRBV19, the J gene TRBJ1-1; the D gene is possibly TRBD1 (6 bases). The DNA for the CDR3 is TGTGCCAGTAGCCAGGACAGACTTACTGAAGCTTTCTTT. Its translation is CASSQDRLTEAFF. Together with reference TRBV19 and TRBJ1-1, the CDR3 gives the full variable domain: DGGITQSPKYLFRKEGQNVTLSCEQNLNHDAMYWYRQDPGQGLRLIYYSQIVNDFQKGDIAEGYSVSREKKESFPLTVTSAQKNPTAFYLCASSQDRLTEAFFGQGTRLTVV.